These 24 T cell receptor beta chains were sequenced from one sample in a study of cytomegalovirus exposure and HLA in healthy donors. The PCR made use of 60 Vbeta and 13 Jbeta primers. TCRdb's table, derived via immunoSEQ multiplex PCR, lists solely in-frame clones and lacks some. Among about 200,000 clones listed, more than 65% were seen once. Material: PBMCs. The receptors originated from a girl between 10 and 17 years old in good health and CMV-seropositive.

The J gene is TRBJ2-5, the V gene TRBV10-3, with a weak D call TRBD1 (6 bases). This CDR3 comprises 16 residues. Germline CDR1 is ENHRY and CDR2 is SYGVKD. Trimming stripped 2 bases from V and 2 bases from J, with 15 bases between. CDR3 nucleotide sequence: TGTGCCATCAGTGAGCCCCCCCCACAGGGACAAGAGACCCAGTACTTC. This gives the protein CAISEPPPQGQETQYF.

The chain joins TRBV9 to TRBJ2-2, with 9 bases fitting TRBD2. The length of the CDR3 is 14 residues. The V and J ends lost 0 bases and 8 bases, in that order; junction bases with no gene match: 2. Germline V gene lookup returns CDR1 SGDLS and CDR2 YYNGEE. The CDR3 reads CASSVGTSVGELFF. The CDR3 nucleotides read TGTGCCAGCAGCGTAGGGACTAGCGTAGGGGAGCTGTTTTTT. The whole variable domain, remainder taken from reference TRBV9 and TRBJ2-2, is DSGVTQTPKHLITATGQRVTLRCSPRSGDLSVYWYQQSLDQGLQFLIQYYNGEERAKGNILERFSAQQFPDLHSELNLSSLELGDSALYFCASSVGTSVGELFFGEGSRLTVL.

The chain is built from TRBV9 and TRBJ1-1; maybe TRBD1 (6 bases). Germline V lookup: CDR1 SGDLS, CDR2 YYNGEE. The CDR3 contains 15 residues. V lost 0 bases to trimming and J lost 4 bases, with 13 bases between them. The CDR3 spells CASSVVGGAGTEAFF. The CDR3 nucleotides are TGTGCCAGCAGCGTAGTAGGGGGGGCCGGCACTGAAGCTTTCTTT.

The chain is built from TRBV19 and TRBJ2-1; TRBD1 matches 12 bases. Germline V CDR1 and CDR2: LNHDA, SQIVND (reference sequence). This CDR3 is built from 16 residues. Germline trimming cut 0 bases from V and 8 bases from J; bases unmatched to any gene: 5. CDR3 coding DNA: TGTGCCAGTAGTATAGAGGGGACAGGGGGCATCTATGAGCAGTTCTTC. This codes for CASSIEGTGGIYEQFF. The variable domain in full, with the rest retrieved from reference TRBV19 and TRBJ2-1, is DGGITQSPKYLFRKEGQNVTLSCEQNLNHDAMYWYRQDPGQGLRLIYYSQIVNDFQKGDIAEGYSVSREKKESFPLTVTSAQKNPTAFYLCASSIEGTGGIYEQFFGPGTRLTVL.

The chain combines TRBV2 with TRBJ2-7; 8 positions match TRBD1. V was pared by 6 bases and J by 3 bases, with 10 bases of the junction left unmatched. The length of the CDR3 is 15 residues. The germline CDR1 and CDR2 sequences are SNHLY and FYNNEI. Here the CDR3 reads CASSLPQGGYYEQYF. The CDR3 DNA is TGTGCCAGCAGCCTACCACAGGGGGGATACTACGAGCAGTACTTC.

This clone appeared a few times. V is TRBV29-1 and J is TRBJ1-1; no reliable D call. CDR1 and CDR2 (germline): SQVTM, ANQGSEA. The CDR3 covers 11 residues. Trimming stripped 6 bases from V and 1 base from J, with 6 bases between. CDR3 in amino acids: CSVARNTEAFF. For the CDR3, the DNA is TGCAGCGTGGCAAGGAACACTGAAGCTTTCTTT.

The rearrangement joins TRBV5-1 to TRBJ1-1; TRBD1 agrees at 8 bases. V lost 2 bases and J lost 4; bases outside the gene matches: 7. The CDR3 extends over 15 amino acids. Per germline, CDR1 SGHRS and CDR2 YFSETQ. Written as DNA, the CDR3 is TGCGCCAGCAGCTTTATACAGGGGGGAGGCACTGAAGCTTTCTTT. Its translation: CASSFIQGGGTEAFF.

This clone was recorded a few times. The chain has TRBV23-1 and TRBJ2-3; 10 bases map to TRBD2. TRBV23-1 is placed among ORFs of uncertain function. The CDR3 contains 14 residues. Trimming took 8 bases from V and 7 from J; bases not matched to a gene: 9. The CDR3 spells CASGTGTSENTQYF. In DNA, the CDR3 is TGCGCCAGCGGTACCGGGACTAGCGAAAATACGCAGTATTTT.

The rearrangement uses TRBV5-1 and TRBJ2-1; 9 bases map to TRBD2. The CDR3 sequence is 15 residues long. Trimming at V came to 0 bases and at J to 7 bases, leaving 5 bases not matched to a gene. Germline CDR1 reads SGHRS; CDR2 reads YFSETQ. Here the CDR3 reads CASSLGVTSGNEQFF. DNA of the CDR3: TGCGCCAGCAGCTTGGGAGTGACTAGCGGTAATGAGCAGTTCTTC.

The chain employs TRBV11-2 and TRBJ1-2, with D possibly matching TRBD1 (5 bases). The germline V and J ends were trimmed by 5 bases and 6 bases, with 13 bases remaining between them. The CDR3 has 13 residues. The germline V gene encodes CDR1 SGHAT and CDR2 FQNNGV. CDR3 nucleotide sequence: TGTGCCAGCAGCCAGCGGGGGGATCATGGCTACACCTTC. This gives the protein CASSQRGDHGYTF.

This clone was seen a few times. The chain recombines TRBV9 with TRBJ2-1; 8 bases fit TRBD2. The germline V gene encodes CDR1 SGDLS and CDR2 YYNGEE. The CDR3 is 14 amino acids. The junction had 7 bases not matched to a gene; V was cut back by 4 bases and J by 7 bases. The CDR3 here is CASSFGGEKNEQFF. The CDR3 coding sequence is TGTGCCAGCAGCTTCGGGGGGGAAAAGAATGAGCAGTTCTTC. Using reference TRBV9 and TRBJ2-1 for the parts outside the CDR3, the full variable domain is DSGVTQTPKHLITATGQRVTLRCSPRSGDLSVYWYQQSLDQGLQFLIQYYNGEERAKGNILERFSAQQFPDLHSELNLSSLELGDSALYFCASSFGGEKNEQFFGPGTRLTVL.

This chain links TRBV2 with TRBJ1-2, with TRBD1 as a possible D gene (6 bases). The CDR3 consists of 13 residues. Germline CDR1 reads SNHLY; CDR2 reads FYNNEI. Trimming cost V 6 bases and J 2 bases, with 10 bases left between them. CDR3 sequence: CASRHRENYGYTF. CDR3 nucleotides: TGTGCCAGCAGACACAGGGAAAACTATGGCTACACCTTC.

CDR3 protein: CASSSGHSDTQYF. The CDR3 region has the DNA TGTGCCAGCAGCTCGGGACACTCGGATACGCAGTATTTT. The rearrangement uses TRBV7-7 and TRBJ2-3; possible D gene TRBD1, 6 bases. Per the germline V gene, CDR1 is SSHAT and CDR2 is FNYEAQ (reference sequence). The CDR3 runs to 13 residues. Trimming took 4 bases from V and 6 from J, leaving 11 bases between them.

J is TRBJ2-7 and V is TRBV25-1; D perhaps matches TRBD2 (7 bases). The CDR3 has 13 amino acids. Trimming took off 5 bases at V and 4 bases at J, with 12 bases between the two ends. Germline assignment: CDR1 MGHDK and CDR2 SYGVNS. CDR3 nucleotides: TGTGCCAGCAGTTGGGGGGGCTCTTACGAGCAGTACTTC. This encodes CASSWGGSYEQYF.

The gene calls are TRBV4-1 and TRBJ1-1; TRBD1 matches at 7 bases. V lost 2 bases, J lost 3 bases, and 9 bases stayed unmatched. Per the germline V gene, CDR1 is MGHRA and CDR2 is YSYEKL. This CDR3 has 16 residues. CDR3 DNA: TGCGCCAGCAGCCAACCCGGAGGGGACAGACACACTGAAGCTTTCTTT. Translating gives CASSQPGGDRHTEAFF.

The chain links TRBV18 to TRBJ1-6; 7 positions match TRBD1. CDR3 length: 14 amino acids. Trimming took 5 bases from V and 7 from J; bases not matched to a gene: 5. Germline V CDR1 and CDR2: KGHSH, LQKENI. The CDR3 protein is CASSSGTENSPLHF. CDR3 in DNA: TGTGCCAGCTCATCCGGGACAGAAAATTCACCCCTCCACTTT.

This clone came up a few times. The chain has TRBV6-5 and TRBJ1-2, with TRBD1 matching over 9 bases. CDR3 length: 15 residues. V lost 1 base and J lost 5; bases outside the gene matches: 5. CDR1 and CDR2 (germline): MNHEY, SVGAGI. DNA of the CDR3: TGTGCCAGCAGTTACTGGACAGGGGTTAAATATGGCTACACCTTC. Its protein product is CASSYWTGVKYGYTF.

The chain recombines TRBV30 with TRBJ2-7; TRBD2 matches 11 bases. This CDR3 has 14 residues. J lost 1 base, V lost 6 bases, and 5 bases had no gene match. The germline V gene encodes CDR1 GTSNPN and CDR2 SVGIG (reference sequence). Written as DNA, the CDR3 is TGTGCCTGCCTTAGCGGGGGGGCATCCTACGAGCAGTACTTC. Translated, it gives CACLSGGASYEQYF. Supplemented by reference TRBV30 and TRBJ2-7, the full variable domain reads SQTIHQWPATLVQPVGSPLSLECTVEGTSNPNLYWYRQAAGRGLQLLFYSVGIGQISSEVPQNLSASRPQDRQFILSSKKLLLSDSGFYLCACLSGGASYEQYFGPGTRLTVT.

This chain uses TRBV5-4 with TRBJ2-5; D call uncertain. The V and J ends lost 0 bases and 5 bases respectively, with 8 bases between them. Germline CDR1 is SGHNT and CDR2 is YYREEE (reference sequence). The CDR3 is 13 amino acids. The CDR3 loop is CASSLAGLETQYF. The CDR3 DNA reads TGTGCCAGCAGCTTGGCGGGTTTGGAGACCCAGTACTTC.

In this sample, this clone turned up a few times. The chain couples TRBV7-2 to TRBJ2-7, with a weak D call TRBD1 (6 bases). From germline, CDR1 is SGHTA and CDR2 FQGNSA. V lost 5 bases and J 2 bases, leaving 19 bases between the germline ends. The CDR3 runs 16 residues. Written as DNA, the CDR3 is TGTGCCAGCAGCCTCGCTTCCAGGGGATTAACCTACGAGCAGTACTTC. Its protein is CASSLASRGLTYEQYF.

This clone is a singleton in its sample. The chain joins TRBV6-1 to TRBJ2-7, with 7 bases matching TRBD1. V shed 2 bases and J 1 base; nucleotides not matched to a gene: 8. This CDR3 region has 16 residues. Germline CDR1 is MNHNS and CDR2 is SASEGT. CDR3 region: CASSEYGDSLSYEQYF. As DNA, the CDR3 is TGTGCCAGCAGTGAATATGGGGACAGTCTTTCCTACGAGCAGTACTTC.

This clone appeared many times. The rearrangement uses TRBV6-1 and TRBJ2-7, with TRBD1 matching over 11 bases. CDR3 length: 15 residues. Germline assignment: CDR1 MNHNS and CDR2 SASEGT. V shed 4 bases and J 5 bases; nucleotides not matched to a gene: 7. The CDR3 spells CASSGTGGEIDEQYF. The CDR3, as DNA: TGTGCCAGCAGTGGGACAGGGGGCGAGATCGACGAGCAGTACTTC.

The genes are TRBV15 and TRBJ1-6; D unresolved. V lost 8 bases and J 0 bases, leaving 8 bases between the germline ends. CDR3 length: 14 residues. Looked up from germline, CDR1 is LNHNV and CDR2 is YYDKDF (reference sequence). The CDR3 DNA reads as TGTGCCACCGCCCCAGACTCCTATAATTCACCCCTCCACTTT. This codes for CATAPDSYNSPLHF.

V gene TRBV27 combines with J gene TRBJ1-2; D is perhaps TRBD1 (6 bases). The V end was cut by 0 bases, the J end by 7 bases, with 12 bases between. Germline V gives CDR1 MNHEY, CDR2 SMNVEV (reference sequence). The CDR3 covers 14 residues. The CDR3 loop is CASSLSTTGGGYTF. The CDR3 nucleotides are TGTGCCAGCAGTTTATCGACGACAGGAGGTGGCTACACCTTC.